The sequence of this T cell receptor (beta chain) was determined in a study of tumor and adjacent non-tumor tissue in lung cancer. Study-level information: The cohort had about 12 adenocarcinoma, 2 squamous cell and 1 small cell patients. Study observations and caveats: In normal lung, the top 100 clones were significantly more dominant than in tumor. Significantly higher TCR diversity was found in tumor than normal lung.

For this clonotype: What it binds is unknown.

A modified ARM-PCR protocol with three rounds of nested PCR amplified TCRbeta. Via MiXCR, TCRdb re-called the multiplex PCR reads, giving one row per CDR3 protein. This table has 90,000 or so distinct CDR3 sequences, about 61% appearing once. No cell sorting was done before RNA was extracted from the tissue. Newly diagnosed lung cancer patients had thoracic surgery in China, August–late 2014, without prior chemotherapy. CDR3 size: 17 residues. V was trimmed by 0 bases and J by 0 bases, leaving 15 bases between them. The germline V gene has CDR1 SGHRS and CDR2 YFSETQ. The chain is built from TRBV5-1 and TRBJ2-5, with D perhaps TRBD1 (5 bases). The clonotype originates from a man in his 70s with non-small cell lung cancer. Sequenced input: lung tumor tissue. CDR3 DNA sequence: TGCGCCAGCAGCTTGGGGGGCTCTAGGATGTACCAAGAGACCCAGTACTTC. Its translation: CASSLGGSRMYQETQYF.